This T cell receptor beta chain was captured in a study of neoadjuvant nivolumab and ipilimumab in lung cancer. Study results and limitations: Resected tumors had greater TCR richness and clonality than uninvolved lung. Pretherapy blood TCR richness correlated positively with resected tumor richness.

This clone was seen just once. Its antigen is not identified. The assay was immunoSEQ multiplex PCR, and TCRdb's table has in-frame clones only and misses some. There are roughly 9,900 clones in the sample; around 82% occur only once, and roughly 3.7% lies in the top ten. The ends were cut back, 0 bases at V and 6 bases at J, with 18 bases in the middle. The germline gives CDR1 KGHSH, CDR2 LQKENI. The CDR3 has 16 amino acids. Sequenced material: peripheral blood, taken before neoadjuvant nivolumab, alone or with ipilimumab. This rearrangement joins TRBV18 to TRBJ2-7; possible D gene TRBD1, 8 bases. This TCR came from an adult with non-small cell lung cancer. CDR3 in DNA: TGTGCCAGCTCACCACCGGGGGGGACAGGCGTAATCGAGCAGTACTTC. Translation gives CASSPPGGTGVIEQYF.